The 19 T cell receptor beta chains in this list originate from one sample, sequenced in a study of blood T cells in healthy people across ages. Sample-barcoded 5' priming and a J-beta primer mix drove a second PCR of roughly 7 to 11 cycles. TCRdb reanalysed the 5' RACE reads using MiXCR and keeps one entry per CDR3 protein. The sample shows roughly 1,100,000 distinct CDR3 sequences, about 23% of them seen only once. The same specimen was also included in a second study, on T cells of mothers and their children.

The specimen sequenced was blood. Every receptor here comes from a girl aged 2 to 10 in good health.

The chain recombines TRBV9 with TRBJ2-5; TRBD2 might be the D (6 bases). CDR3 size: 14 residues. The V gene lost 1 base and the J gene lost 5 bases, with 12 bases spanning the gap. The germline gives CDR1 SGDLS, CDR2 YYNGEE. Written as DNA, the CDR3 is TGTGCCAGCAGCGTATTGGGGGGATGGGAGACCCAGTACTTC. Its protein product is CASSVLGGWETQYF.

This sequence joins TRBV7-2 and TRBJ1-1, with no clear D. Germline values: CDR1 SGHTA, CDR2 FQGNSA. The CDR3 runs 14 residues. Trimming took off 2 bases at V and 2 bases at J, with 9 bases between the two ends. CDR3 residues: CASSLRLANTEAFF. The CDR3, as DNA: TGTGCCAGCAGCTTAAGGTTGGCAAACACTGAAGCTTTCTTT.

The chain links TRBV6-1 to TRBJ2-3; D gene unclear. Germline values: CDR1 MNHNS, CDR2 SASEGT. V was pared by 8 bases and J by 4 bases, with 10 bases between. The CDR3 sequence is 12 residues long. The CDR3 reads CASADPADTQYF. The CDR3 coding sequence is TGTGCCAGCGCTGACCCCGCAGATACGCAGTATTTT.

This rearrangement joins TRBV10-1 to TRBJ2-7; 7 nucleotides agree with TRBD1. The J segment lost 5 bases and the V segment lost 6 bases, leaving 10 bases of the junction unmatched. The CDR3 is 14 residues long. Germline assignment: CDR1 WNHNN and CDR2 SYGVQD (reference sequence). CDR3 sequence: CASSPTTGTHEQYF. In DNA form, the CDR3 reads TGCGCCAGCAGCCCCACGACAGGGACCCACGAGCAGTACTTC.

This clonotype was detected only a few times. The chain's CDR3 is CASSPSGSHEETQYF. The DNA for the CDR3 is TGCGCCAGCAGCCCCAGCGGGAGCCACGAAGAGACCCAGTACTTC. The V call is TRBV4-1, the J call TRBJ2-5, with 8 bases aligning to TRBD2. With V trimmed by 4 bases and J by 3 bases, 7 bases remained unmatched. CDR1 is MGHRA and CDR2 is YSYEKL in the germline V gene. CDR3 length: 15 residues.

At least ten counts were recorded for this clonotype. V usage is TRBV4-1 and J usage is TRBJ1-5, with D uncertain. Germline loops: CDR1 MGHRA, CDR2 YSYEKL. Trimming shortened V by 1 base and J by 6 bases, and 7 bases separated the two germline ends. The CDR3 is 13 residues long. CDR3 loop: CASSQGASQPQHF. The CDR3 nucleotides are TGCGCCAGCAGCCAAGGAGCGAGTCAGCCCCAGCATTTT.

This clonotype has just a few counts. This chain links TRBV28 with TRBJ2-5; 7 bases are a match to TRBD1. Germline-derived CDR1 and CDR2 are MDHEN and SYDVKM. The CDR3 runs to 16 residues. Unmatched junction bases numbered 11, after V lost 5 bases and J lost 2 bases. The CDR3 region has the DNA TGTGCCAGCAGTCCTTCGACAGGGTCTCTACAAGAGACCCAGTACTTC. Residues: CASSPSTGSLQETQYF.

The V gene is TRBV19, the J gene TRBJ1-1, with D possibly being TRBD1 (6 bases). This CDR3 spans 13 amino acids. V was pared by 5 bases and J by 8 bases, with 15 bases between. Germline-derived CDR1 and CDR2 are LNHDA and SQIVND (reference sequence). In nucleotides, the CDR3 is TGTGCCAGTAGTCTCCGGGACACGGGAGAAGCTTTCTTT. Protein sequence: CASSLRDTGEAFF.

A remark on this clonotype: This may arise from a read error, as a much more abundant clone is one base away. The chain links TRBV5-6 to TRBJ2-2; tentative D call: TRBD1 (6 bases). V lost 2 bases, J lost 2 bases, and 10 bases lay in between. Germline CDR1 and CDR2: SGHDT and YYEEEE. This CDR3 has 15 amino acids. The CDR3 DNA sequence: TGTGCCAGCAGCTTAGGACAGATTAACACCGGGGAGCTGTTTTTT. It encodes CASSLGQINTGELFF.

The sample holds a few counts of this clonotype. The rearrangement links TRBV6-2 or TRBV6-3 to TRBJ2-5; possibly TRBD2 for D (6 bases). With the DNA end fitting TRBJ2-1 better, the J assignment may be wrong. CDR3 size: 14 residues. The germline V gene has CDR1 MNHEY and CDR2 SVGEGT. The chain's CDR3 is CASSSGTFYNEQFF. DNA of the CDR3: TGTGCCAGCAGCTCCGGGACTTTCTACAATGAGCAGTTCTTC.

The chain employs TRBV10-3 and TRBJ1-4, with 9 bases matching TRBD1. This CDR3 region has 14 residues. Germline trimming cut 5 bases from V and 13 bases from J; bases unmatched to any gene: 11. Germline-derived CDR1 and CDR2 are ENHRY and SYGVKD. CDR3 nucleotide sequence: TGTGCCATCAGTCTGGACAGGGGAGTAGAAGGACTGTTTTTT. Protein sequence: CAISLDRGVEGLFF.

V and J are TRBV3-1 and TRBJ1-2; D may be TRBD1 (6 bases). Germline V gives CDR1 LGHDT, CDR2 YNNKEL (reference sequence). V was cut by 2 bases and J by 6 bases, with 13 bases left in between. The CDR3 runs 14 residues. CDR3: CASSQNGQPHGYTF. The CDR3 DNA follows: TGTGCCAGCAGCCAAAATGGACAGCCCCATGGCTACACCTTC. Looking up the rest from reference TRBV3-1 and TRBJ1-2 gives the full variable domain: DTAVSQTPKYLVTQMGNDKSIKCEQNLGHDTMYWYKQDSKKFLKIMFSYNNKELIINETVPNRFSPKSPDKAHLNLHINSLELGDSAVYFCASSQNGQPHGYTFGSGTRLTVV.

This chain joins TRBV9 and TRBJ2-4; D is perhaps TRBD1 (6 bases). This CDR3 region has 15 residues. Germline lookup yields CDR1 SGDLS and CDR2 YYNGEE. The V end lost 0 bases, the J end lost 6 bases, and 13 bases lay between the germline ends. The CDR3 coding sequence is TGTGCCAGCAGCGTAGTGGGACATCCTACAAACATTCAGTACTTC. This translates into CASSVVGHPTNIQYF.

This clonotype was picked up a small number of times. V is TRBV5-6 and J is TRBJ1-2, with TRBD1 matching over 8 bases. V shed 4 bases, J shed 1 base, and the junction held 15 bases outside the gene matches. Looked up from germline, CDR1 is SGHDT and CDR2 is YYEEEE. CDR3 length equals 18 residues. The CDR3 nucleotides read TGTGCCAGCAGCGCACTAGGATGGGACAGGACGATTAACTATGGCTACACCTTC. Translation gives CASSALGWDRTINYGYTF.

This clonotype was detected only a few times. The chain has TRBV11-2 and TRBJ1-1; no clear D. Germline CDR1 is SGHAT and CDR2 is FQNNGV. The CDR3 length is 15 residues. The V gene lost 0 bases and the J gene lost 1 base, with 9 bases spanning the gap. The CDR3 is CASSLDRRTNTEAFF. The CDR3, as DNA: TGTGCCAGCAGCTTAGATCGGCGGACGAACACTGAAGCTTTCTTT.

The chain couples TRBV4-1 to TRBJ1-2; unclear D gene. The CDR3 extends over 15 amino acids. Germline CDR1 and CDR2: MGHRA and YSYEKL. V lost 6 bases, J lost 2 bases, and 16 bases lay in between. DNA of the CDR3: TGCGCCAGCAGTTGGGAGAGGGCGCCAAACTATGGCTACACCTTC. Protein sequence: CASSWERAPNYGYTF.

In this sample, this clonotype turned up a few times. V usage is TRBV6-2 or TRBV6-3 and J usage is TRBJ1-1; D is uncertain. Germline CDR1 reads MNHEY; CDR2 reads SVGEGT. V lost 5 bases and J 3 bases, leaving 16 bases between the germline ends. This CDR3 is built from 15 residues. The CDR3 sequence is CASSPDPYRDTEAFF. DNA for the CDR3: TGTGCCAGCAGTCCCGACCCTTATAGGGACACTGAAGCTTTCTTT.

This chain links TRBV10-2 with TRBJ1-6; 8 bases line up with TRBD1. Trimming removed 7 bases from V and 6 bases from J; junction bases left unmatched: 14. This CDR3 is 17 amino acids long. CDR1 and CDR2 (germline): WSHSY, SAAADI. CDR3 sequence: CASNPKWTGMGNSPLHF. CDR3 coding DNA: TGCGCCAGCAACCCGAAATGGACAGGGATGGGTAATTCACCCCTCCACTTT.

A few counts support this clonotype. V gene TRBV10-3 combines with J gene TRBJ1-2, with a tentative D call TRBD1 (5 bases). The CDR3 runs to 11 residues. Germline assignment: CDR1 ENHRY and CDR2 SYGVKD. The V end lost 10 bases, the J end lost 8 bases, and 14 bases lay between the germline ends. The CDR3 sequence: CASGTSGGYTF. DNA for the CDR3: TGTGCCAGCGGGACTTCGGGGGGCTACACCTTC.